A single sample gave rise to the 32 T cell receptor beta chains below, sequenced in a study of CXCR3-negative and CXCR3-positive naive CD8 T cells. Libraries of TRB cDNA were made by 5' RACE and carried UMIs. No DNA is given; TCRdb re-called the 5' RACE reads and lists each CDR3 protein once. The listing records about 120,000 distinct CDR3 sequences. The sample taken for sequencing was naive CXCR3- CD8+ T cells from blood. Specified subset: CD45RO-CCR7+CD27+CD95- naive CD8+ T cells lacking CXCR3 (TNR3-). These receptors were collected from a human donor in good health. Some clones in this sample may be carry-over from other donors' samples.

The V and J genes are TRBV29-1 and TRBJ2-1; TCRdb's D call of TRBD2 is untestable without DNA. The CDR3 covers 17 residues. Germline values: CDR1 SQVTM, CDR2 ANQGSEA. CDR3 in amino acids: CSIEKGGRASGGNEQFF.

This chain uses TRBV28 with TRBJ2-7; TCRdb names TRBD1, which stays unverified in the absence of DNA. Looked up from germline, CDR1 is MDHEN and CDR2 is SYDVKM. This CDR3 is 15 amino acids long. The chain's CDR3 is CASSFRQGVSYEQYF.

The rearrangement uses TRBV29-1 and TRBJ2-7; TCRdb's D call, TRBD2, is unchecked because there is no DNA. Germline values: CDR1 SQVTM, CDR2 ANQGSEA. The CDR3 is 16 residues long. The CDR3 sequence: CSVAGTSGYEGYEQYF.

V is TRBV28 and J is TRBJ1-1. CDR3 size: 14 residues. Germline-derived CDR1 and CDR2 are MDHEN and SYDVKM. This CDR3 reads CASSGRTRGAEAFF.

The chain recombines TRBV12-3 or TRBV12-4 with TRBJ2-1. The CDR3 has 15 residues. The CDR3 sequence is CASRPSVNSYNEQFF.

The V and J genes are TRBV20-1 and TRBJ2-1; the TCRdb D gene call, TRBD1, has no DNA to confirm it. There are 12 residues in the CDR3. Looked up from germline, CDR1 is DFQATT and CDR2 is SNEGSKA (reference sequence). CDR3 sequence reads: CSARDKGDEQFF.

The V call is TRBV13, the J call TRBJ2-3; without DNA, the TCRdb call of TRBD1 cannot be checked. The germline gives CDR1 PRHDT, CDR2 FYEKMQ (reference sequence). This CDR3 contains 15 residues. CDR3 sequence: CASSRGQGNRDTQYF.

This chain uses TRBV2 with TRBJ2-5; the TCRdb call, TRBD2, lacks DNA for checking. Germline-derived CDR1 and CDR2 are SNHLY and FYNNEI. CDR3 length equals 14 residues. CDR3 sequence: CASSDRLSEETQYF.

This chain connects TRBV12-3 or TRBV12-4 to TRBJ1-1; TCRdb picks TRBD1, but there is no DNA to check that call. The CDR3 spans 14 residues. The CDR3 here is CASSPGPANTEALF.

This chain links TRBV11-3 with TRBJ2-7; TCRdb picks TRBD2, but there is no DNA to check that call. Germline CDR1 and CDR2: SGHNT and YENEEA. This CDR3 has 17 residues. CDR3 residues: CASSWTSGRVYSYEQYF.

The rearrangement links TRBV5-1 to TRBJ2-1; TCRdb's D call of TRBD1 is untestable without DNA. There are 12 residues in the CDR3. Germline assignment: CDR1 SGHRS and CDR2 YFSETQ. CDR3 residues: CASSLGGPEQFF.

The chain recombines TRBV4-3 with TRBJ1-1; TCRdb proposes TRBD1, but this gene call is untestable without DNA. The CDR3 contains 14 residues. Germline values: CDR1 LGHNA, CDR2 YSLEER. The CDR3 loop is CASSHGTGSREAFF.

CDR3 residues: CASSPPSGVKSYNEQFF. The chain couples TRBV5-4 to TRBJ2-1; TCRdb's assignment of TRBD1 cannot be checked, as there is no DNA. Germline V lookup: CDR1 SGHNT, CDR2 YYREEE (reference sequence). This CDR3 spans 17 amino acids.

The chain links TRBV28 to TRBJ1-5; TCRdb gives TRBD1 as the D gene, but with no DNA this cannot be confirmed. Germline CDR1 and CDR2: MDHEN and SYDVKM. The CDR3 runs to 15 residues. The CDR3 sequence is CASSSGQGARQPQHF.

J is TRBJ2-7 and V is TRBV15. CDR1 and CDR2 from the germline V gene are LNHNV and YYDKDF (reference sequence). The CDR3 extends over 14 amino acids. The CDR3 sequence is CATSRGSLADEQYF. Full variable domain (remainder filled in from reference TRBV15 and TRBJ2-7): DAMVIQNPRYQVTQFGKPVTLSCSQTLNHNVMYWYQQKSSQAPKLLFHYYDKDFNNEADTPDNFQSRRPNTSFCFLDIRSPGLGDTAMYLCATSRGSLADEQYFGPGTRLTVT.

This sequence joins TRBV29-1 and TRBJ2-2; TCRdb picks TRBD1, but there is no DNA to check that call. Germline CDR1 SQVTM, CDR2 ANQGSEA. This CDR3 has 11 residues. The CDR3 sequence: CSVPGGGELFF.

The chain recombines TRBV5-1 with TRBJ1-5; lacking DNA, the TRBD1 call made by TCRdb goes unchecked. CDR1 is SGHRS, CDR2 YFSETQ, per germline. The CDR3 runs to 14 residues. This chain's CDR3 is CASDAGSIIVPQHF. The variable domain in full, completed from reference TRBV5-1 and TRBJ1-5, reads KAGVTQTPRYLIKTRGQQVTLSCSPISGHRSVSWYQQTPGQGLQFLFEYFSETQRNKGNFPGRFSGRQFSNSRSEMNVSTLELGDSALYLCASDAGSIIVPQHFGDGTRLSIL.

The chain uses TRBV4-1 and TRBJ1-1; TCRdb gives TRBD1 as the D gene, but with no DNA this cannot be confirmed. This CDR3 is built from 15 residues. From germline, CDR1 is MGHRA and CDR2 YSYEKL. The CDR3 region is CASSQDSGRGTEAFF.

The chain has TRBV7-9 and TRBJ1-1. Germline assignment: CDR1 SEHNR and CDR2 FQNEAQ (reference sequence). CDR3 length: 14 residues. The chain's CDR3 is CASSPGPRVTEAFF.

CDR3: CASSQAMTAPGTGELFF. The chain is built from TRBV3-1 and TRBJ2-2; TCRdb picks TRBD2, but there is no DNA to check that call. There are 17 residues in the CDR3. Germline V gives CDR1 LGHDT, CDR2 YNNKEL (reference sequence).

The chain's CDR3 is CASSSTSGWQGRTNEQFF. The chain combines TRBV7-9 with TRBJ2-1; TCRdb gives TRBD1 as the D gene, but with no DNA this cannot be confirmed. Germline CDR1 is SEHNR and CDR2 is FQNEAQ (reference sequence). This CDR3 is 18 amino acids long. Complete variable domain (other parts from reference TRBV7-9 and TRBJ2-1): DTGVSQNPRHKITKRGQNVTFRCDPISEHNRLYWYRQTLGQGPEFLTYFQNEAQLEKSRLLSDRFSAERPKGSFSTLEIQRTEQGDSAMYLCASSSTSGWQGRTNEQFFGPGTRLTVL.

The V and J genes are TRBV3-1 and TRBJ2-1; TCRdb designates TRBD2, a call that cannot be tested without DNA. This CDR3 comprises 15 residues. Germline CDR1 and CDR2: LGHDT and YNNKEL (reference sequence). CDR3 amino acids: CASSQDGTSGNEQFF.

The chain combines TRBV28 with TRBJ2-5. Germline CDR1 is MDHEN and CDR2 is SYDVKM. The CDR3 covers 13 residues. CDR3: CASSFTNQETQYF.

The V gene is TRBV19, the J gene TRBJ2-1. The CDR3 contains 15 residues. Germline V gene lookup returns CDR1 LNHDA and CDR2 SQIVND (reference sequence). CDR3: CASSTRTLSYNEQFF.

The chain links TRBV19 to TRBJ2-1; TCRdb returns TRBD1, unconfirmable since there is no DNA. Germline CDR1 LNHDA, CDR2 SQIVND (reference sequence). This CDR3 comprises 16 residues. The CDR3 reads CASSIVEGASYNEQFF.

V is TRBV10-3 and J is TRBJ2-7; TCRdb's D call of TRBD2 is untestable without DNA. Germline loops: CDR1 ENHRY, CDR2 SYGVKD. The CDR3 is made up of 14 amino acids. CDR3 protein: CAISSGLARDEQYF.

V usage is TRBV29-1 and J usage is TRBJ2-7; TCRdb picks TRBD1, but there is no DNA to check that call. Germline CDR1 SQVTM, CDR2 ANQGSEA. This CDR3 is built from 13 residues. The CDR3 spells CSVGPGSSYEQYF.

The chain couples TRBV9 to TRBJ2-6; checking the TCRdb D call of TRBD1 is not possible without DNA. CDR1 is SGDLS, CDR2 YYNGEE, per germline. The CDR3 sequence is 18 residues long. CDR3 in amino acids: CASSPWGQGASGANVLTF.

The gene calls are TRBV11-2 and TRBJ1-2; TCRdb names TRBD1, which stays unverified in the absence of DNA. The CDR3 contains 15 residues. Germline CDR1 and CDR2: SGHAT and FQNNGV. CDR3 amino acids: CASSPGTGNLYGYTF.

J is TRBJ1-1 and V is TRBV10-3; without DNA, the TCRdb call of TRBD1 cannot be checked. From germline, CDR1 is ENHRY and CDR2 SYGVKD. The CDR3 totals 14 residues. This CDR3 is CAINDRVGNTEAFF.

The V call is TRBV6-6, the J call TRBJ2-1; TCRdb selects TRBD2, and the lack of DNA leaves this call unchecked. Germline V lookup: CDR1 MNHNY, CDR2 SVGAGI (reference sequence). The CDR3 totals 16 residues. The CDR3 is CASSGYSGSSYNEQFF.

The rearrangement joins TRBV28 to TRBJ2-3; checking the TCRdb D call of TRBD2 is not possible without DNA. Germline V gives CDR1 MDHEN, CDR2 SYDVKM. The CDR3 has 13 amino acids. The CDR3 spells CASSPSLGDTQYF.